Detailed here is one T cell receptor beta chain. Its target is not known. This entry comes from a study of siplizumab effects on memory and regulatory T cells. Findings of the study overall: The alloreactive clones that mapped to unstimulated subsets made up only a minor fraction.

Per sample, the assay covered roughly 10^5 TCR templates. Here immunoSEQ multiplex PCR was the method, and the copy in TCRdb shows in-frame clones only, minus some. The sample shows about 120,000 clones, around 94% of them seen only once. The CDR3 spans 17 residues. CDR1 SGHAT and CDR2 FQNNGV come from the germline V gene. The V gene lost 2 bases and the J gene lost 1 base, with 17 bases spanning the gap. The clonotype originates from a human donor in good health. The chain employs TRBV11-2 and TRBJ1-2; no reliable D call. Material: non-Treg CD4+ T cells sorted from blood. CDR3 protein: CASSLFERADLNYGYTF. The DNA for the CDR3 is TGTGCCAGCAGCTTATTTGAGCGTGCCGATCTTAACTATGGCTACACCTTC.